These T cell receptor beta chains were read from a single sample in a study of T cell repertoires in cytomegalovirus infection. TCRdb analysed the reads with MiXCR anew, one entry per CDR3 protein. The top ten clones hold 14% of a sample with 310,000 or so distinct CDR3 sequences, under 30% of them seen once. The specimen sequenced was PBMCs. These receptors came from a human donor in good health (CMV status not recorded). Some clones in this sample may be carry-over from other donors' samples. Both conserved end residues are part of each CDR3. The order of the fields is V gene, J gene, CDR3 protein.

TRBV4-2	TRBJ2-7	CASSRSEPPTEEQYF
TRBV6-1	TRBJ1-4	CASRVSVTNEKLFF
TRBV15	TRBJ2-6	CATSTGLFSGANVLTF
TRBV29-1	TRBJ2-3	CSVRPAGPGDTQYF
TRBV6-2/TRBV6-3	TRBJ2-1	CASRTGESDEQFF
TRBV5-1	TRBJ1-2	CASSISGDAGYGYTF
TRBV2	TRBJ1-6	CASSEQDNSYNSPLHF
TRBV5-6	TRBJ2-5	CASSGTAQETQYF
TRBV11-2	TRBJ2-7	CASSLLWGPGRYEQYF
TRBV29-1	TRBJ2-5	CSVEASQETQYF
TRBV10-3	TRBJ1-2	CAISEDYGYTF
TRBV5-1	TRBJ1-4	CASSLKGARGEKLFF
TRBV20-1	TRBJ2-7	CSARGGRGSYEQYF
TRBV19	TRBJ1-2	CASIPHSGILTNYGYTF
TRBV7-2	TRBJ2-5	CASSGTGETQYF
TRBV6-2/TRBV6-3	TRBJ2-1	CASSYLLSEQFF
TRBV27	TRBJ1-1	CASSFFSGGAEAFF
TRBV29-1	TRBJ2-5	CSVEGDGTRTQYF
TRBV24-1	TRBJ2-1	CATTRDRGSDEQFF
TRBV28	TRBJ1-6	CASSPVQGGNSPLHF
TRBV3-1	TRBJ2-5	CASSHGEETQYF
TRBV7-2	TRBJ2-3	CASSLTGGAGTDTQYF
TRBV20-1	TRBJ1-1	CSASPGGPNTEAFF
TRBV19	TRBJ1-1	CASSSGRGKSTEAFF
TRBV7-2	TRBJ2-1	CASSRTSGRSSYNEQFF
TRBV10-3	TRBJ2-5	CATNGGGETQYF
TRBV5-1	TRBJ2-7	CASSLGLAGVDEQYF
TRBV7-2	TRBJ2-1	CASSSSGTSGRVEQFF
TRBV7-2	TRBJ2-7	CASSLSFAEAYEQYF
TRBV5-1	TRBJ1-2	CASSLTGEEEGYTF
TRBV5-6	TRBJ2-5	CASSLRVSGFRAETQYF
TRBV24-1	TRBJ2-3	CATSDPLSLHGADTQYF
TRBV7-2	TRBJ1-4	CASSRQGALTNEKLFF
TRBV7-2	TRBJ1-1	CASSTRQEEAFF
TRBV7-2	TRBJ2-7	CASSTTGGVSYEQYF
TRBV5-1	TRBJ1-5	CASRPGTGGQPQHF
TRBV7-2	TRBJ2-3	CASSLMGGGSSSTDTQYF
TRBV7-2	TRBJ2-6	CASSTGQPSGANVLTF
TRBV5-5	TRBJ2-7	CASSGGSRSYEQYF
TRBV12-3/TRBV12-4	TRBJ2-4	CASSFSGVLAKNIQYF
TRBV7-2	TRBJ2-3	CASSQGGSTDTQYF
TRBV2	TRBJ2-1	CASSRLAGAHGDEQFF
TRBV19	TRBJ2-7	CASSTRAGRLEQYF
TRBV7-3	TRBJ2-3	CASSLTALAGSTDTQYF
TRBV4-3	TRBJ1-5	CASSRSRGSQPQHF